This TCR beta chain was found in a study of T cell responses to AZD1222 COVID-19 vaccine. Notes on this clone: No antigen is known for it.

Overall study findings and caveats: A mostly white British donor set with more females was recruited, and clonal diversity was possibly underestimated.

Germline CDR1 and CDR2: MNHEY and SVGAGI. Losses at the gene ends were 2 bases for V and 2 bases for J; bases not matched to a gene: 0. CDR3 length equals 14 residues. Libraries were prepared by immunoSEQ multiplex PCR; TCRdb keeps only in-frame clonotypes and omits some of them. The sample holds some 150,000 clones; under 95% are singletons and the top ten take approximately 3%. This chain connects TRBV6-5 to TRBJ2-7; TRBD1 aligns across 10 bases. This receptor was obtained from an adult in good health. The source was peripheral blood, collected on day 0 of MenACWY control vaccination. The CDR3, as DNA: TGTGCCAGCAGTTACGGGACAGGGGCCTACGAGCAGTACTTC. Protein: CASSYGTGAYEQYF.